The 30 T cell receptor beta chains given below trace back to one sample, sequenced in a study of T-cell reconstitution after alpha-beta-depleted transplantation in children. Preparing the TCRbeta library involved the use of unique molecular identifiers. TCRdb itself ran the PCR reads through MiXCR, one entry per CDR3 protein. Among 85,000 to 120,000 distinct CDR3 sequences listed, approximately 5.4% were seen once. Sequenced here: PBMCs, mostly from graft donor cells, sampled 60 days after TCRalphabeta/CD19-depleted stem cell transplant. The source is a female patient younger than 10 who had a stem cell transplant for Fanconi anemia, so the T cells may come from the graft donor.

On this clonotype: One end of the junction does not line up with germline, which may come from a read error. The chain uses TRBV7-9 and TRBJ2-5; D call uncertain. Germline assignment: CDR1 SEHNR and CDR2 FQNEAQ (reference sequence). This CDR3 is 13 amino acids long. In DNA form, the CDR3 reads TGTGCCGGCAGTTTATCTGGGGAAGAGACCCAGTACTTC. Translated, it gives CAGSLSGEETQYF.

In its sample, this clonotype was seen many times. The chain links TRBV20-1 to TRBJ2-1; 8 bases match TRBD2. This CDR3 contains 14 residues. Germline assignment: CDR1 DFQATT and CDR2 SNEGSKA (reference sequence). Germline trimming cut 3 bases from V and 8 bases from J; bases unmatched to any gene: 9. CDR3 amino acids: CSARSGGPFDEQFF. As DNA, the CDR3 is TGCAGTGCTAGGTCGGGGGGGCCATTTGATGAGCAGTTCTTC.

This clonotype was seen more than once but under ten times. V gene TRBV7-2 combines with J gene TRBJ2-2, with 15 bases identical to TRBD2. The germline CDR1 and CDR2 sequences are SGHTA and FQGNSA. The V and J ends lost 5 bases and 2 bases, in that order; junction bases with no gene match: 6. This CDR3 has 18 amino acids. CDR3 residues: CASSPGTSGGPNTGELFF. CDR3 coding DNA: TGTGCCAGCAGCCCCGGGACTAGCGGGGGGCCTAACACCGGGGAGCTGTTTTTT.

V and J are TRBV6-1 and TRBJ2-7; TRBD2 matches 10 bases. The CDR3 consists of 18 residues. V lost 9 bases, J lost 2 bases, and 19 bases stayed unmatched. Germline assignment: CDR1 MNHNS and CDR2 SASEGT. DNA for the CDR3: TGTGCCAGTAACTTCCCCTCTAGCGGGAGTAGGTTTACCTACGAGCAGTACTTC. This sequence encodes CASNFPSSGSRFTYEQYF.

This clonotype was counted many times. The chain combines TRBV5-1 with TRBJ2-3, with a weak D call TRBD1 (6 bases). Germline V lookup: CDR1 SGHRS, CDR2 YFSETQ. The CDR3 covers 14 residues. V lost 3 bases and J lost 3, with 11 bases in between. This chain's CDR3 is CASSSGQGTDTQYF. CDR3 nucleotides: TGCGCCAGCAGCTCTGGTCAGGGGACAGATACGCAGTATTTT.

This clonotype was detected many times. The chain links TRBV5-1 to TRBJ2-3; no reliable D call. CDR1 and CDR2 (germline): SGHRS, YFSETQ. Trimming removed 2 bases at V and 8 bases at J, with 12 bases between. This CDR3 is built from 13 residues. The CDR3 region is CASSFSREATQYF. The DNA of the CDR3 is TGCGCCAGCAGCTTTTCTCGCGAGGCTACGCAGTATTTT.

This clonotype was observed at least ten times. The genes are TRBV24-1 and TRBJ2-1; 9 bases map to TRBD2. Germline V CDR1 and CDR2: KGHDR, SFDVKD. V dropped 4 bases and J dropped 7; count of bases not matched to a gene: 7. There are 15 residues in the CDR3. In nucleotides, the CDR3 is TGTGCCACCAGTGAGAGGGGCGGGGGGGGGAATGAGCAGTTCTTC. The encoded protein is CATSERGGGGNEQFF.

This sequence joins TRBV7-9 and TRBJ2-3; 11 nucleotides agree with TRBD2. V was pared by 5 bases and J by 9 bases, with 13 bases of the junction left unmatched. CDR3 length equals 16 residues. CDR1 and CDR2 (germline): SEHNR, FQNEAQ (reference sequence). CDR3 nucleotide sequence: TGTGCCAGCAGCCCCATGAGACTAGCGGGAACCAACACGCAGTATTTT. Translating it yields CASSPMRLAGTNTQYF.

This clonotype was found many times. J is TRBJ2-1 and V is TRBV4-2; 12 nucleotides align to TRBD2. With V trimmed by 1 base and J by 7 bases, 5 bases remained unmatched. This CDR3 has 16 residues. The germline gives CDR1 LGHNA, CDR2 YNFKEQ. The CDR3 DNA reads TGTGCCAGCAGCCAAGTGCCTAGCGGGGGGGCAAATGAGCAGTTCTTC. Translating it yields CASSQVPSGGANEQFF.

This clonotype was seen repeatedly, ten times or more. This chain links TRBV7-9 with TRBJ2-7, with 12 bases matching TRBD1. V was clipped by 2 bases and J by 6 bases; unmatched bases: 14. There are 18 residues in the CDR3. Per germline, CDR1 SEHNR and CDR2 FQNEAQ (reference sequence). As DNA, the CDR3 is TGTGCCAGCAGCTTAATCGGTTCATACCGGGACAGGGGGCTCGAGCAGTACTTC. This codes for CASSLIGSYRDRGLEQYF.

This clonotype occurred many times. The chain carries TRBV6-4 and TRBJ2-1, with TRBD2 identical over 8 bases. The V gene's germline CDR1 is MRHNA and CDR2 SNTAGT. The CDR3 runs to 15 residues. With V trimmed by 3 bases and J by 10 bases, 11 bases remained unmatched. CDR3 coding DNA: TGTGCCAGCAGTGAGACGGGGGGGGAGTACGGGGAGCAGTTCTTC. Protein: CASSETGGEYGEQFF.

This clonotype was detected many times. The chain recombines TRBV5-1 with TRBJ1-6; a weak D match, TRBD1 (5 bases). The V and J ends lost 3 bases and 9 bases respectively, with 16 bases between them. The CDR3 is 15 amino acids. Germline CDR1 and CDR2: SGHRS and YFSETQ. The CDR3 spells CASSSSGGRSSPLHF. The DNA of the CDR3 is TGCGCCAGCAGCTCCAGTGGGGGACGGAGTTCACCCCTCCACTTT.

This chain connects TRBV7-9 to TRBJ2-1, with D hard to call. Germline loops: CDR1 SEHNR, CDR2 FQNEAQ (reference sequence). Trimming removed 8 bases at V and 14 bases at J, with 19 bases between. This CDR3 is 12 amino acids long. CDR3 coding DNA: TGTGCCAGCTCCGTTACGGTGGCAGGAAAGTTCTTC. Its protein is CASSVTVAGKFF.

J is TRBJ2-3 and V is TRBV14, with TRBD1 identical over 9 bases. Trimming removed 4 bases from V and 1 base from J; junction bases left unmatched: 3. The CDR3 consists of 15 residues. Per the germline V gene, CDR1 is SGHDN and CDR2 is FVKESK. The chain's CDR3 is CASSRRDRGTDTQYF. As DNA, the CDR3 is TGTGCCAGCAGCCGCCGGGACAGGGGCACAGATACGCAGTATTTT.

This clonotype has a count of ten or more. The rearrangement joins TRBV5-1 to TRBJ1-2; perhaps TRBD1 as D (6 bases). Trimming cost V 0 bases and J 8 bases, with 14 bases left between them. The CDR3 consists of 14 residues. The germline V gene has CDR1 SGHRS and CDR2 YFSETQ. The CDR3 DNA is TGCGCCAGCAGCTTGGTCCCAGGGGCAGAAGGCTACACCTTC. Amino acids: CASSLVPGAEGYTF.

This clonotype has a count of ten or more. V gene TRBV4-1 combines with J gene TRBJ2-1; TRBD2 is a possible D gene (5 bases). Germline values: CDR1 MGHRA, CDR2 YSYEKL. The V and J ends lost 2 bases and 10 bases respectively, with 24 bases between them. The length of the CDR3 is 17 residues. DNA of the CDR3: TGCGCCAGCAGCCAATCCCCACTAGTAGCTGGAAGCCAGGAGCAGTTCTTC. Amino acids: CASSQSPLVAGSQEQFF.

This clonotype was detected ten times or more. The CDR3 sequence is CASSLAGGNTGELFF. In DNA, the CDR3 is TGTGCCAGCAGCTTAGCCGGGGGGAACACCGGGGAGCTGTTTTTT. The chain uses TRBV7-2 and TRBJ2-2; the D gene is possibly TRBD2 (6 bases). Trimming took 0 bases from V and 1 from J, leaving 6 bases between them. CDR3 length equals 15 residues. In germline, CDR1 is SGHTA, CDR2 FQGNSA.

This clonotype was recorded many times. The chain combines TRBV5-1 with TRBJ2-1; 12 nucleotides agree with TRBD2. The CDR3 runs 13 residues. Germline V gene data show CDR1 as SGHRS and CDR2 as YFSETQ. The V and J ends lost 6 bases and 6 bases, in that order; junction bases with no gene match: 1. The CDR3 coding sequence is TGCGCCAGCAAGACTAGCGGGAGCAATGAGCAGTTCTTC. This encodes CASKTSGSNEQFF.

The table lists this clonotype with many counts. The rearrangement links TRBV12-3 or TRBV12-4 to TRBJ2-3; D might be TRBD2 (5 bases). Deletions cut 2 bases from V and 6 bases from J, with 12 bases between. The CDR3 runs 14 residues. DNA for the CDR3: TGTGCCAGCAGTTTACTAGCTGTTACGGATACGCAGTATTTT. Amino acids: CASSLLAVTDTQYF.

This clonotype was detected many times. The V call is TRBV10-3, the J call TRBJ2-7; D uncertain. The CDR3 extends over 13 amino acids. In germline, CDR1 is ENHRY, CDR2 SYGVKD. V was clipped by 3 bases and J by 3 bases, with 9 bases between them. CDR3 region: CAISDLPDYEQYF. CDR3 nucleotide sequence: TGTGCCATCAGTGACCTCCCGGACTACGAGCAGTACTTC.

V and J are TRBV20-1 and TRBJ1-5; tentatively, D is TRBD1 (5 bases). Trimming left V 2 bases short and J 4 bases short, with 15 bases between. Germline CDR1 and CDR2: DFQATT and SNEGSKA (reference sequence). There are 15 residues in the CDR3. The CDR3 DNA sequence: TGCAGTGCTAGAATAACAGGAAGGTCAAATCAGCCCCAGCATTTT. It specifies CSARITGRSNQPQHF.

This clonotype was found many times. The chain links TRBV2 to TRBJ2-3; the D is unclear. The CDR3 has 13 residues. Trimming shortened V by 7 bases and J by 4 bases, and 12 bases separated the two germline ends. Germline-derived CDR1 and CDR2 are SNHLY and FYNNEI. Written as DNA, the CDR3 is TGTGCCAGCACCTTGGACCTAGCAGATACGCAGTATTTT. It is translated as CASTLDLADTQYF.

In this sample, this clonotype turned up many times. This sequence joins TRBV13 and TRBJ2-3; D not certain. V was cut by 4 bases and J by 2 bases, with 10 bases left in between. The length of the CDR3 is 14 residues. Germline V lookup: CDR1 PRHDT, CDR2 FYEKMQ (reference sequence). CDR3 loop: CASSYGPVTDTQYF. The DNA for the CDR3 is TGTGCCAGCAGCTACGGACCTGTCACAGATACGCAGTATTTT.

This chain uses TRBV15 with TRBJ2-1, with D maybe TRBD2 (10 bases). V shed 0 bases and J shed 4 bases, with 31 bases lying between them. This CDR3 spans 22 amino acids. Per germline, CDR1 LNHNV and CDR2 YYDKDF (reference sequence). The CDR3 reads CATSRDWGGTGTFSGRYNEQFF. CDR3 in DNA: TGTGCCACCAGCAGAGATTGGGGCGGGACAGGGACATTTAGCGGGAGGTACAATGAGCAGTTCTTC.

The V gene is TRBV6-6, the J gene TRBJ2-7, with TRBD2 identical over 7 bases. V gave up 8 bases and J gave up 2 bases; unmatched junction bases: 3. The germline CDR1 and CDR2 sequences are MNHNY and SVGAGI (reference sequence). The CDR3 covers 12 residues. CDR3 protein: CASGGGAYEQYF. CDR3 in DNA: TGTGCCAGCGGGGGAGGGGCCTACGAGCAGTACTTC.

This clonotype was found many times. The rearrangement links TRBV7-8 to TRBJ2-4; TRBD2 aligns across 9 bases. Trimming removed 2 bases from V and 0 bases from J; junction bases left unmatched: 8. This CDR3 has 18 residues. CDR1 and CDR2 from the germline V gene are SGHVS and FQNEAQ. CDR3 DNA sequence: TGTGCCAGCAGCTTACTGGCGGGGGGGCATCTAGCCAAAAACATTCAGTACTTC. Its translation: CASSLLAGGHLAKNIQYF.

This clonotype has a count of ten or more. The rearrangement links TRBV20-1 to TRBJ2-4; D is unclear. Trimming pared 0 bases from V and 0 bases from J, leaving 12 bases between. The CDR3 totals 16 residues. Looked up from germline, CDR1 is DFQATT and CDR2 is SNEGSKA (reference sequence). Here the CDR3 reads CSARDLPDLAKNIQYF. CDR3 coding DNA: TGCAGTGCTAGAGATCTTCCCGATCTAGCCAAAAACATTCAGTACTTC.

This clonotype has at least ten counts. The rearrangement joins TRBV5-1 to TRBJ2-5, with a possible D match to TRBD2 (5 bases). CDR3 length: 13 residues. Germline CDR1 is SGHRS and CDR2 is YFSETQ. V was shortened by 0 bases and J by 2 bases, with 5 bases between the two germline ends. In nucleotides, the CDR3 is TGCGCCAGCAGCTTGGGCGGGCAAGAGACCCAGTACTTC. It specifies CASSLGGQETQYF.

This clonotype has ten or more counts. V is TRBV29-1 and J is TRBJ2-7, with D perhaps TRBD1 (6 bases). Trimming removed 1 base at V and 5 bases at J, with 12 bases between. The germline gives CDR1 SQVTM, CDR2 ANQGSEA. This CDR3 is 13 amino acids long. The CDR3 is CSVEVVQGDEQYF. CDR3 nucleotide sequence: TGCAGCGTTGAAGTGGTACAGGGTGACGAGCAGTACTTC.

This clonotype was counted ten times or more. V is TRBV12-3 or TRBV12-4 and J is TRBJ2-2, with no clear D. The V end lost 3 bases, the J end lost 3 bases, and 2 bases lay between the germline ends. This CDR3 is 12 amino acids long. CDR3 sequence (DNA): TGTGCCAGCAGTTTTTACACCGGGGAGCTGTTTTTT. Its protein is CASSFYTGELFF.